This T cell receptor beta chain derives from a study of shared clonotypes between healthy human individuals. This clone has just one count. This same CDR3 is encoded by further DNA sequences in the sample. Assay used: immunoSEQ multiplex PCR; TCRdb lists only in-frame clones, some missing. The sample includes millions of clones, 90% to 95% seen only once; the top ten take more than 0.12%. V dropped 2 bases and J dropped 4 bases, with 11 bases sitting between them. In germline, CDR1 is LNHDA, CDR2 SQIVND (reference sequence). CDR3 length: 15 residues. The rearrangement links TRBV19 to TRBJ2-2, with TRBD1 as a possible D gene (5 bases). Sequencing input: naive CD4+ T cells sorted from blood. Documented subset: CD45RA+ positively selected. The sequence came from a man aged 18 to 35 in good health. The CDR3: CASSIWQGSTGELFF. The CDR3 DNA reads TGTGCCAGTAGTATATGGCAGGGCAGCACCGGGGAGCTGTTTTTT.